This T cell receptor (beta chain) is drawn from a study of cytomegalovirus exposure and HLA in healthy donors. Findings of the study overall: Associated with cytomegalovirus, according to the listing, were some 180 TCR beta chains. TRBV6-2, TRBV6-3 and other indistinguishable V segments were excluded. A few of the chains that were CMV-associated were confirmed in vitro to be specific for CMV antigens. For most TCR sequences rarity was the rule, although some public TCRs occurred in many donors.

Germline values: CDR1 SNHLY, CDR2 FYNNEI. Trimming took 6 bases from V and 1 from J, leaving 16 bases between them. This CDR3 comprises 16 residues. Vbeta (60) and Jbeta (13) primers were used in the PCR. Clones were sequenced by immunoSEQ multiplex PCR, and TCRdb holds only the in-frame ones, with some missing. The table records about 98,000 clones, about 80% of them present only once. This clone came up once. What it binds is unknown. V is TRBV2 and J is TRBJ1-5; D not certain. The sequenced material came from PBMCs. This receptor was identified in a man aged 18 to 30 in good health and CMV-seropositive. The CDR3 nucleotides are TGTGCCAGCAGGAGGAGAGAATTTGGCAGCAATCAGCCCCAGCATTTT. It codes for CASRRREFGSNQPQHF.